This note documents a single T cell receptor (beta chain) sequence. No antigen is known for it. The CDR3 sequence is 17 residues long. Trimming removed 1 base from V and 7 bases from J, with 20 bases in between. Looked up from germline, CDR1 is LGHNA and CDR2 is YSLEER. The primer mix had 60 Vbeta and 13 Jbeta primers. Measured with immunoSEQ multiplex PCR; TCRdb has only the in-frame clones, and not every one. The sample has 100,000 to 150,000 clones; the top ten hold roughly 1.7%. The record originates from a study of cytomegalovirus exposure and HLA in healthy donors. Overall study results and limits: Most sequenced TCRs were rare (though some public TCRs occurred in many donors).

The J gene is TRBJ2-1, the V gene TRBV4-3; the D is unclear. The specimen was PBMCs. This TCR was sampled from a man aged 18 to 35 in good health and CMV-seronegative. Here the CDR3 reads CASSQVFRRSRGNEQFF. CDR3 sequence (DNA): TGCGCCAGCAGCCAAGTTTTTAGGCGCAGCAGAGGTAATGAGCAGTTCTTC.